This note documents a single T cell receptor beta chain sequence. The record originates from a study of blood T cell repertoires in COVID-19. Whole-study context: PBMCs, B-cell-depleted T cells, or T cells were the source of the cDNA or gDNA that made up the material.

V was shortened by 2 bases and J by 6 bases, with 17 bases between the two germline ends. The CDR3 extends over 16 amino acids. Germline values: CDR1 LGHDT, CDR2 YNNKEL (reference sequence). Per the authors' pipeline: Counts of nucleated cells, estimated from reference gene primer amplification, were obtained. Profiled with immunoSEQ multiplex PCR; TCRdb holds only in-frame clones, not every one. V, J and clone size derive from that table, while D and trimming were established from the DNA sequence. The data contain roughly 250,000 clones, around 86% of them singletons. Material for sequencing was peripheral blood. The sequence was collected from a man aged 40-55 years who had recovered from COVID-19. This rearrangement joins TRBV3-1 (or the pseudogene TRBV3-2) to TRBJ2-1, with D possibly TRBD2 on 6 matching bases. CDR3 sequence reads: CASSQNGGVGGNEQFF. The CDR3 bases are TGTGCCAGCAGCCAAAATGGGGGAGTCGGGGGCAATGAGCAGTTCTTC.